The 27 T cell receptor beta chains in this list originate from one sample, sequenced in a study of blood T cells in healthy people across ages (dated by TCRdb to between 2014 and 2017). Library generation was performed with 5' RACE. Sequencing took place on an Illumina HiSeq 2500. A second PCR of about 6 to 12 cycles was run with a J-beta primer mix and a sample-barcoded 5' primer. TCRdb handled the public reads itself, with Q25 trimming in fastp and clone calling in MiXCR, and kept productive beta chains. When rows share a CDR3 protein, they turn into one entry using the most common DNA and genes. This sample holds hundreds of thousands of distinct CDR3 sequences; less than 70% were observed only once. The ten largest clones represent approximately 40% of the sample. The sample was blood. The source is a man older than 75 in good health.

The V and J genes are TRBV24-1 and TRBJ2-2; 12 nucleotides align to TRBD1. This CDR3 spans 17 amino acids. Trimming cost V 7 bases and J 7 bases; bases outside gene matches: 12. From germline, CDR1 is KGHDR and CDR2 SFDVKD. CDR3: CATRAALGTGGNGELFF. As DNA, the CDR3 is TGTGCCACCAGAGCGGCCCTCGGGACAGGGGGCAACGGGGAGCTGTTTTTT.

The genes are TRBV20-1 and TRBJ1-4; D is unclear. V was pared by 3 bases and J by 7 bases, with 21 bases between. This CDR3 spans 16 amino acids. CDR1 DFQATT and CDR2 SNEGSKA come from the germline V gene (reference sequence). CDR3 nucleotide sequence: TGCAGTGCTAGGCCGTTTCGCCCCGAAGGTGGTGAAAAACTGTTTTTT. Translated: CSARPFRPEGGEKLFF.

This chain links TRBV7-2 with TRBJ2-5; weak D call: TRBD2 (6 bases). The V gene lost 0 bases and the J gene lost 6 bases, with 11 bases spanning the gap. Germline V CDR1 and CDR2: SGHTA, FQGNSA. The length of the CDR3 is 14 residues. CDR3 nucleotides: TGTGCCAGCAGCTTAGCCAGGGAGGAACAGACCCAGTACTTC. It translates to CASSLAREEQTQYF. The full variable domain, with the rest looked up from reference TRBV7-2 and TRBJ2-5, is GAGVSQSPSNKVTEKGKDVELRCDPISGHTALYWYRQSLGQGLEFLIYFQGNSAPDKSGLPSDRFSAERTGGSVSTLTIQRTQQEDSAVYLCASSLAREEQTQYFGPGTRLLVL.

J is TRBJ2-7 and V is TRBV12-3 or TRBV12-4, with D possibly being TRBD2 (6 bases). This CDR3 has 15 residues. V shed 6 bases and J shed 0 bases, with 15 bases lying between them. CDR3 region: CASRETGSNSYEQYF. CDR3 sequence (DNA): TGTGCCAGCAGAGAGACCGGGAGCAACTCCTACGAGCAGTACTTC.

This sequence joins TRBV7-2 and TRBJ2-3; D is unclear. V lost 2 bases to trimming and J lost 0 bases, with 9 bases between them. Germline-derived CDR1 and CDR2 are SGHTA and FQGNSA. The CDR3 is 15 amino acids. This CDR3 is CASSLSCGSTDTQYF. The CDR3 bases are TGTGCCAGCAGCTTAAGTTGCGGCAGCACAGATACGCAGTATTTT.

The gene calls are TRBV20-1 and TRBJ2-5; 8 nucleotides align to TRBD2. The V gene end was trimmed by 6 bases and the J gene end by 6 bases; junction bases not matched to a gene: 9. This CDR3 region has 13 residues. CDR1 DFQATT and CDR2 SNEGSKA come from the germline V gene (reference sequence). CDR3 sequence reads: CSAPRAGGKTQYF. The CDR3 DNA follows: TGCAGTGCCCCACGGGCGGGAGGAAAGACCCAGTACTTC.

The V and J genes are TRBV27 and TRBJ1-2; unclear D gene. The CDR3 sequence is 13 residues long. V gave up 4 bases and J gave up 4 bases, with 10 bases separating them. Germline-derived CDR1 and CDR2 are MNHEY and SMNVEV (reference sequence). The CDR3 nucleotides are TGTGCCAGCAGTTCTGCCTCGCTCTATGGCTACACCTTC. It encodes CASSSASLYGYTF.

This clonotype was counted between two and nine times. The chain has TRBV6-5 and TRBJ1-1; 8 positions agree with TRBD1. Unmatched junction bases numbered 8, after V lost 5 bases and J lost 6 bases. The length of the CDR3 is 14 residues. In germline, CDR1 is MNHEY, CDR2 SVGAGI. CDR3 in amino acids: CASSPPGQAAEAFF. CDR3 nucleotide sequence: TGTGCCAGCAGTCCTCCGGGACAGGCGGCTGAAGCTTTCTTT.

This chain uses TRBV9 with TRBJ1-2, with D hard to call. CDR3 length: 13 residues. Trimming removed 3 bases at V and 2 bases at J, with 8 bases between. CDR1 and CDR2 (germline): SGDLS, YYNGEE. CDR3 region: CASSGVGNYGYTF. The CDR3 DNA reads TGTGCCAGCAGCGGAGTAGGGAACTATGGCTACACCTTC.

A remark on this clonotype: The germline gene is not matched at one end of the junction; a read error may be the cause. CDR3 sequence reads: CAISEAGRDAYF. The CDR3 DNA follows: TGTGCCATCAGTGAGGCAGGGAGAGACGCGTATTTT. The gene calls are TRBV28 and TRBJ2-3; tentatively, D is TRBD1 or TRBD2 (5 bases each). The germline V gene encodes CDR1 MDHEN and CDR2 SYDVKM. The CDR3 consists of 12 residues.

This chain links TRBV5-5 with TRBJ1-1, with TRBD1 as a possible D gene (5 bases). The CDR3 is 14 residues long. V shed 4 bases and J shed 5 bases, with 15 bases lying between them. Germline V CDR1 and CDR2: SGHKS, YYEKEE (reference sequence). In DNA, the CDR3 is TGTGCCAGCAGCCAGGACCCCCGGGGGACTGAAGCTTTCTTT. Its translation: CASSQDPRGTEAFF.

V is TRBV5-1 and J is TRBJ2-1; possible D gene TRBD1, 6 bases. V lost 0 bases and J lost 2, with 12 bases in between. Germline CDR1 reads SGHRS; CDR2 reads YFSETQ. The CDR3 loop spans 16 amino acids. For the CDR3, the DNA is TGCGCCAGCAGCTTGGCTCAGGGGAACCCCTACAATGAGCAGTTCTTC. It specifies CASSLAQGNPYNEQFF.

This chain links TRBV11-2 with TRBJ1-1; D is uncertain. Germline values: CDR1 SGHAT, CDR2 FQNNGV. The length of the CDR3 is 11 residues. V was clipped by 0 bases and J by 8 bases, with 4 bases between them. The chain's CDR3 is CASSLEGEAFF. The CDR3 nucleotides read TGTGCCAGCAGCTTAGAAGGGGAAGCTTTCTTT.

This sequence joins TRBV30 and TRBJ2-7, with 9 bases lining up with TRBD1. Germline V CDR1 and CDR2: GTSNPN, SVGIG (reference sequence). The CDR3 has 15 residues. Germline trimming cut 3 bases from V and 5 bases from J; bases unmatched to any gene: 11. CDR3 sequence: CAWSVGGTGINEQYF. CDR3 nucleotide sequence: TGTGCCTGGAGCGTCGGTGGGACAGGGATCAACGAGCAGTACTTC.

The V call is TRBV2, the J call TRBJ1-1; D is perhaps TRBD1 (6 bases). This CDR3 has 13 residues. In germline, CDR1 is SNHLY, CDR2 FYNNEI. Between the trimmed V and J ends, which lost 8 bases and 1 base, there was a span of 11 bases. For the CDR3, the DNA is TGTGCCAGCGCTGGACAGACGAACACTGAAGCTTTCTTT. This translates into CASAGQTNTEAFF. Full variable domain (rest looked up from reference TRBV2 and TRBJ1-1): EPEVTQTPSHQVTQMGQEVILRCVPISNHLYFYWYRQILGQKVEFLVSFYNNEISEKSEIFDDQFSVERPDGSNFTLKIRSTKLEDSAMYFCASAGQTNTEAFFGQGTRLTVV.

J is TRBJ2-7 and V is TRBV7-8; D may correspond to TRBD1 or TRBD2 (5 bases each). V lost 2 bases, J lost 3 bases, and 20 bases lay in between. The germline V gene has CDR1 SGHVS and CDR2 FQNEAQ. The CDR3 sequence is 17 residues long. CDR3 DNA sequence: TGTGCCAGCAGCTTACGTGGGGGTTACAGGTCGGGCTACGAGCAGTACTTC. This codes for CASSLRGGYRSGYEQYF. The full variable domain, its missing parts supplied by reference TRBV7-8 and TRBJ2-7, is GAGVSQSPRYKVAKRGQDVALRCDPISGHVSLFWYQQALGQGPEFLTYFQNEAQLDKSGLPSDRFFAERPEGSVSTLKIQRTQQEDSAVYLCASSLRGGYRSGYEQYFGPGTRLTVT.

This clonotype showed up just a few times. A read error may be the cause here, since a much bigger clone is one base away. The rearrangement links TRBV11-2 to TRBJ2-5; D may be TRBD2 (5 bases). The J call may be faulty, since TRBJ2-7 better matches the DNA end. The V gene's germline CDR1 is SGHAT and CDR2 FQNNGV. The CDR3 contains 14 residues. The CDR3 is CASSVLLASYEQYF. CDR3 coding DNA: TGTGCCAGCAGCGTACTTCTAGCTAGCTACGAGCAGTACTTC.

The chain uses TRBV3-1 and TRBJ2-4; D might be TRBD1 (6 bases). The DNA matches TRBJ2-5 better at its end, which makes the J call doubtful. The CDR3 is 15 residues long. Germline loops: CDR1 LGHDT, CDR2 YNNKEL (reference sequence). CDR3 sequence reads: CASSQGAVHGETQYF. CDR3 bases: TGTGCCAGCAGCCAGGGGGCGGTCCACGGAGAGACCCAGTACTTC.

A few counts support this clonotype. This chain connects TRBV20-1 to TRBJ2-1, with 9 positions matching TRBD2. CDR1 is DFQATT, CDR2 SNEGSKA, per germline (reference sequence). With V trimmed by 3 bases and J by 3 bases, 15 bases remained unmatched. CDR3 length: 18 amino acids. DNA of the CDR3: TGCAGTGCTAGTTCCCGCGGGAGGGCCGACATCGGCTACAATGAGCAGTTCTTC. Translating gives CSASSRGRADIGYNEQFF.

V is TRBV25-1 and J is TRBJ2-1, with D maybe TRBD2 (5 bases). In germline, CDR1 is MGHDK, CDR2 SYGVNS. V lost 6 bases, J lost 3 bases, and 9 bases lay in between. The length of the CDR3 is 13 residues. The CDR3, as DNA: TGTGCCAGCAGGATGGGGAGCTACAATGAGCAGTTCTTC. Its translation: CASRMGSYNEQFF. The full variable domain, its missing parts supplied by reference TRBV25-1 and TRBJ2-1, is EADIYQTPRYLVIGTGKKITLECSQTMGHDKMYWYQQDPGMELHLIHYSYGVNSTEKGDLSSESTVSRIRTEHFPLTLESARPSHTSQYLCASRMGSYNEQFFGPGTRLTVL.

The chain joins TRBV20-1 to TRBJ2-7, with a tentative D call TRBD2 (5 bases). Germline V gene lookup returns CDR1 DFQATT and CDR2 SNEGSKA (reference sequence). The V and J ends lost 8 bases and 0 bases respectively, with 14 bases between them. The CDR3 has 13 residues. In nucleotides, the CDR3 is TGCAGTTGGATAGGTGGGAGCTCCTACGAGCAGTACTTC. This encodes CSWIGGSSYEQYF.

The chain combines TRBV7-2 with TRBJ2-5, with TRBD1 matching 9 bases. V was clipped by 5 bases and J by 11 bases; unmatched bases: 18. The germline gives CDR1 SGHTA, CDR2 FQGNSA. This CDR3 has 16 amino acids. For the CDR3, the DNA is TGTGCCAGCAGCCTAATAGGGACAGGGTTCGGGAATGAGCAGTACTTC. Translated, it gives CASSLIGTGFGNEQYF.

This clonotype has a handful of counts. V usage is TRBV7-2 and J usage is TRBJ2-3; TRBD2 aligns across 12 bases. This CDR3 is built from 20 residues. Trimming took 1 base from V and 14 from J; bases not matched to a gene: 25. Looked up from germline, CDR1 is SGHTA and CDR2 is FQGNSA. The CDR3 here is CASSLERPSGRAEGNRYAYF. DNA for the CDR3: TGTGCCAGCAGCTTAGAAAGGCCTAGCGGGAGGGCCGAAGGCAACAGATACGCGTATTTT.

V and J are TRBV5-6 and TRBJ2-1; 10 bases match TRBD1. The CDR3 has 16 amino acids. Germline trimming cut 4 bases from V and 9 bases from J; bases unmatched to any gene: 13. Germline V CDR1 and CDR2: SGHDT, YYEEEE. CDR3 sequence: CASSTPGTGERGEQFF. DNA for the CDR3: TGTGCCAGCAGCACCCCCGGGACAGGGGAAAGGGGTGAGCAGTTCTTC.

The sample holds a few counts of this clonotype. CDR3 amino acids: CASSPGLAGGLETQYF. CDR3 in DNA: TGCGCCAGCAGCCCGGGACTAGCGGGAGGCCTAGAGACCCAGTACTTC. The chain recombines TRBV5-1 with TRBJ2-7; 15 positions match TRBD2. The DNA end favors TRBJ2-5, so the J call may be wrong. This CDR3 comprises 16 residues. Germline assignment: CDR1 SGHRS and CDR2 YFSETQ.

The chain recombines TRBV27 with TRBJ2-7; 10 bases are shared with TRBD1. V was clipped by 7 bases and J by 4 bases; unmatched bases: 4. Germline V gives CDR1 MNHEY, CDR2 SMNVEV (reference sequence). This CDR3 is 13 amino acids long. CDR3 in DNA: TGTGCCAGCAAGGGGGGACAGGGGTACGAGCAGTACTTC. Its translation is CASKGGQGYEQYF.

The chain uses TRBV12-3 or TRBV12-4 and TRBJ1-2; 7 bases fit TRBD1. The length of the CDR3 is 14 residues. V trimming: 6 bases; J trimming: 0 bases; junction bases outside the gene matches: 4. The CDR3 protein is CASSGQAANYGYTF. CDR3 sequence (DNA): TGTGCCAGCAGCGGACAGGCAGCTAACTATGGCTACACCTTC.